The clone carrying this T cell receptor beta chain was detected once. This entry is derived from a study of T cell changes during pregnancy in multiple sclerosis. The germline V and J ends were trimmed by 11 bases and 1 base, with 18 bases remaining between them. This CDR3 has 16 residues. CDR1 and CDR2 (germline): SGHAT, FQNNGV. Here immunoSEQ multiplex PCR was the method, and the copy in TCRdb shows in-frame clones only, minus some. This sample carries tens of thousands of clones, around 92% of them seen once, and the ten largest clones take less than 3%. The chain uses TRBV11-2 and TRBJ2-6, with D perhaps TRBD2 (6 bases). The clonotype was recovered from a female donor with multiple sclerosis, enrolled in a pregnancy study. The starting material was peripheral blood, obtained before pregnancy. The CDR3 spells CAYNGGLGSGANVLTF. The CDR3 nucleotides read TGTGCCTACAACGGGGGTTTAGGGTCTGGGGCCAACGTCCTGACTTTC. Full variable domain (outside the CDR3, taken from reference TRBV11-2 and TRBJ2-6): EAGVAQSPRYKIIEKRQSVAFWCNPISGHATLYWYQQILGQGPKLLIQFQNNGVVDDSQLPKDRFSAERLKGVDSTLKIQPAKLEDSAVYLCAYNGGLGSGANVLTFGAGSRLTVL.